Shown below are 15 T cell receptor beta chains from a single sample sequenced in a study of OX40 agonist ivuxolimab in advanced cancers. Sequencing was performed with immunoSEQ multiplex PCR; in TCRdb, only in-frame clones are kept and a portion is missing. The top ten hold 0.55% of the sample, which has under 150,000 clones, 85% to 90% seen once. The sequencing used CD4+ or CD8+ T cells sorted from blood, collected in a trial of the OX40 agonist ivuxolimab. The receptors were sampled from an adult with an advanced solid tumor such as melanoma, head and neck, liver or kidney cancer.

The genes are TRBV6-1 and TRBJ1-4; unclear D gene. CDR1 MNHNS and CDR2 SASEGT come from the germline V gene. V was shortened by 2 bases and J by 4 bases, with 11 bases between the two germline ends. The CDR3 consists of 15 residues. The CDR3 protein is CASSETPQYNEKLFF. The CDR3, as DNA: TGTGCCAGCAGTGAAACCCCGCAGTATAATGAAAAACTGTTTTTT.

The chain couples TRBV10-3 to TRBJ2-3; 9 bases are shared with TRBD2. Germline lookup yields CDR1 ENHRY and CDR2 SYGVKD. The CDR3 is 14 amino acids. V shed 6 bases, J shed 4 bases, and the junction held 5 bases outside the gene matches. The CDR3 sequence is CAISAGGPADTQYF. The CDR3 DNA follows: TGTGCCATCAGCGCGGGGGGGCCAGCAGATACGCAGTATTTT.

This clone was observed a handful of times. The gene calls are TRBV10-1 and TRBJ1-1; D might be TRBD1 (6 bases). The ends were cut back, 4 bases at V and 5 bases at J, with 14 bases in the middle. CDR3 size: 14 residues. Germline CDR1 reads WNHNN; CDR2 reads SYGVQD (reference sequence). CDR3 loop: CASSGGAGETEAFF. The DNA for the CDR3 is TGCGCCAGCAGTGGGGGGGCAGGGGAGACTGAAGCTTTCTTT.

The V and J genes are TRBV19 and TRBJ2-6; tentatively, D is TRBD1 or TRBD2 (6 bases each). The CDR3 has 17 residues. V shed 3 bases and J shed 2 bases, with 14 bases lying between them. The germline CDR1 and CDR2 sequences are LNHDA and SQIVND (reference sequence). DNA of the CDR3: TGTGCCAGTAGTATGGCAGGGGAGGCTGCTGGGGCCAACGTCCTGACTTTC. Amino acids: CASSMAGEAAGANVLTF. Looking up the rest from reference TRBV19 and TRBJ2-6 gives the full variable domain: DGGITQSPKYLFRKEGQNVTLSCEQNLNHDAMYWYRQDPGQGLRLIYYSQIVNDFQKGDIAEGYSVSREKKESFPLTVTSAQKNPTAFYLCASSMAGEAAGANVLTFGAGSRLTVL.

This chain uses TRBV19 with TRBJ1-2; 8 positions match TRBD1. Germline CDR1 and CDR2: LNHDA and SQIVND (reference sequence). The CDR3 runs to 15 residues. With 4 bases clipped from V and 8 bases from J, the junction kept 12 bases outside the gene matches. The DNA for the CDR3 is TGTGCCAGTAGTACCGGACAGGGTAGGATGTCCGGCTACACCTTC. Amino acid sequence: CASSTGQGRMSGYTF.

V gene TRBV6-4 combines with J gene TRBJ2-4; 15 nucleotides agree with TRBD2. After removal of 4 bases from V and 0 bases from J, the junction contained 7 bases not matched to a gene. The CDR3 runs to 19 residues. CDR1 and CDR2 (germline): MRHNA, SNTAGT. The DNA for the CDR3 is TGTGCCAGCAGTGGGCCGGGACTAGCGGGGGGACTAGCCAAAAACATTCAGTACTTC. Translation: CASSGPGLAGGLAKNIQYF.

V and J are TRBV11-2 and TRBJ2-5, with D uncertain. The CDR3 totals 14 residues. With 1 base removed from V and 7 bases from J, the gap between germline ends came to 13 bases. The germline gives CDR1 SGHAT, CDR2 FQNNGV. The DNA for the CDR3 is TGTGCCAGCAGCTTAGGTTTAGGGTCGTCGACCCAGTACTTC. Amino acid sequence: CASSLGLGSSTQYF. The full variable domain, in which reference TRBV11-2 and TRBJ2-5 provide the parts outside the CDR3, is EAGVAQSPRYKIIEKRQSVAFWCNPISGHATLYWYQQILGQGPKLLIQFQNNGVVDDSQLPKDRFSAERLKGVDSTLKIQPAKLEDSAVYLCASSLGLGSSTQYFGPGTRLLVL.

This chain joins TRBV5-5 and TRBJ2-7, with 11 bases that match TRBD1. Looked up from germline, CDR1 is SGHKS and CDR2 is YYEKEE (reference sequence). This CDR3 region has 16 residues. The V gene end was trimmed by 1 base and the J gene end by 7 bases; junction bases not matched to a gene: 10. The CDR3 bases are TGTGCCAGCAGCTTGAATCCGGGACAGGGGGGAAGAGAGCAGTACTTC. It is translated as CASSLNPGQGGREQYF.

V usage is TRBV7-3 and J usage is TRBJ2-6; TRBD2 matches at 12 bases. Germline CDR1 is SGHTA and CDR2 is FQGTGA. V shed 4 bases and J 1 base; nucleotides not matched to a gene: 5. The CDR3 extends over 18 amino acids. CDR3 nucleotides: TGTGCCAGCAGCTCGAGACTAGCGGGGGTTTCTGGGGCCAACGTCCTGACTTTC. Residues: CASSSRLAGVSGANVLTF.

The V gene is TRBV11-2, the J gene TRBJ2-3; D is uncertain. V was cut by 0 bases and J by 3 bases, with 10 bases left in between. This CDR3 comprises 15 residues. Germline-derived CDR1 and CDR2 are SGHAT and FQNNGV. CDR3: CASSLDASWTDTQYF. CDR3 nucleotide sequence: TGTGCCAGCAGCTTAGACGCAAGTTGGACAGATACGCAGTATTTT.

The chain uses TRBV6-5 and TRBJ2-1, with 7 bases that match TRBD1. Germline CDR1 reads MNHEY; CDR2 reads SVGAGI. V shed 4 bases, J shed 7 bases, and the junction held 7 bases outside the gene matches. The CDR3 runs to 14 residues. CDR3 residues: CASSLRQGWNEQFF. The DNA for the CDR3 is TGTGCCAGCAGTTTAAGACAGGGTTGGAATGAGCAGTTCTTC.

The CDR3 DNA reads TGTGCCAGCAGTTCACATTCGGGTAGGGTCCGTGGCTACACCTTC. Its protein is CASSSHSGRVRGYTF. The chain couples TRBV28 to TRBJ1-2; D is uncertain. This CDR3 is built from 15 residues. V gave up 4 bases and J gave up 7 bases, with 19 bases separating them. Germline loops: CDR1 MDHEN, CDR2 SYDVKM.

This chain connects TRBV28 to TRBJ1-4; the D gene is possibly TRBD1 (6 bases). The CDR3 contains 14 residues. Germline values: CDR1 MDHEN, CDR2 SYDVKM. V lost 6 bases and J 7 bases, leaving 15 bases between the germline ends. The CDR3 loop is CASSRGGGIEKLFF. The DNA for the CDR3 is TGTGCCAGCAGCCGCGGCGGGGGCATTGAAAAACTGTTTTTT.

The CDR3 region is CASSQEMGRKLFF. CDR3 sequence (DNA): TGCGCCAGCAGCCAAGAGATGGGGCGTAAACTGTTTTTT. The rearrangement links TRBV4-3 to TRBJ1-4, with D perhaps matching TRBD1 (5 bases). Germline CDR1 is LGHNA and CDR2 is YSLEER. The CDR3 runs 13 residues. Trimming shortened V by 0 bases and J by 11 bases, and 10 bases separated the two germline ends.

The chain has TRBV10-3 and TRBJ1-4; D not certain. From germline, CDR1 is ENHRY and CDR2 SYGVKD. V dropped 0 bases and J dropped 2 bases, with 7 bases sitting between them. There are 15 residues in the CDR3. CDR3 region: CAISESARTNEKLFF. CDR3 nucleotide sequence: TGTGCCATCAGTGAGTCAGCACGGACTAATGAAAAACTGTTTTTT.